This T cell receptor (beta chain) was found in a study of metastatic and nonmetastatic thyroid tumors. Study observations and caveats: Malignant thyroid tumors reportedly exceeded benign nodules significantly in TCR beta diversity, with the difference appearing in blood and tumor.

All patients were untreated before thyroid surgery. Methods used by the authors: CDR3 differences across clinicopathological groups were used to build a distant-metastasis classifier for papillary thyroid cancer. TCRdb re-analyzed the PCR reads using MiXCR. TCRdb's processing, not the authors' own work, is the source of the V and J calls. The sample consists of 19,000 or so clones, 25% to 35% of them appearing once. V lost 1 base to trimming and J lost 6 bases, with 1 base between them. The germline gives CDR1 SNHLY, CDR2 FYNNEI. CDR3 size: 11 residues. This clone has at least ten counts. The target antigen is unknown. Within the sample, other DNA sequences also encode this same CDR3.

Sequencing was carried out using tumor tissue. The gene calls are TRBV2 and TRBJ2-4; D unclear. The clonotype originates from a female donor with papillary thyroid cancer or a benign thyroid nodule (not recorded which). Some clones in this sample may be carry-over from other donors' samples. In DNA, the CDR3 is TGTGCCAGCAGTGAAGGAAACATTCAGTACTTC. It specifies CASSEGNIQYF.